This entry lists 11 T cell receptor beta chains sequenced from one sample in a study of blood T cell repertoires in COVID-19. Here immunoSEQ multiplex PCR was the method, and the copy in TCRdb shows in-frame clones only, minus some. The repertoire consists of some 100,000 clones, with about 90% occurring once and the leading ten covering 11%. The specimen sequenced was peripheral blood. The receptor source for this set is a woman in her 30s with acute or convalescent COVID-19.

This rearrangement joins TRBV28 to TRBJ1-4; 10 nucleotides match TRBD1. There are 17 residues in the CDR3. Unmatched junction bases numbered 7, after V lost 4 bases and J lost 2 bases. Germline assignment: CDR1 MDHEN and CDR2 SYDVKM. DNA of the CDR3: TGTGCCAGCAGTTCCATCAGGGACAGGGGCACTAATGAAAAACTGTTTTTT. Encoded protein: CASSSIRDRGTNEKLFF.

The chain couples TRBV13 to TRBJ1-2; TRBD1 is a possible D gene (5 bases). This CDR3 has 13 residues. CDR1 is PRHDT and CDR2 is FYEKMQ in the germline V gene (reference sequence). V was trimmed by 4 bases and J by 6 bases, leaving 12 bases between them. The CDR3: CASSSDSEDGYTF. The CDR3 DNA reads TGTGCCAGCAGCTCCGACAGCGAGGATGGCTACACCTTC.

The chain uses TRBV27 and TRBJ1-1, with a weak D call TRBD1 (5 bases). V dropped 2 bases and J dropped 0 bases, with 7 bases sitting between them. This CDR3 comprises 14 residues. CDR1 and CDR2 from the germline V gene are MNHEY and SMNVEV (reference sequence). The DNA of the CDR3 is TGTGCCAGCAGTTTAAGGGGAATGAACACTGAAGCTTTCTTT. The encoded protein is CASSLRGMNTEAFF.

The chain combines TRBV28 with TRBJ2-2; possibly TRBD1 for D (5 bases). Germline V gene data show CDR1 as MDHEN and CDR2 as SYDVKM. CDR3 size: 13 residues. The CDR3 coding sequence is TGTGCTGTGGCAGGGTCGAACACCGGGGAGCTGTTTTTT. Residues: CAVAGSNTGELFF.

This chain links TRBV10-1 with TRBJ1-1, with D tentatively TRBD1 (5 bases). This CDR3 is 13 amino acids long. Germline-derived CDR1 and CDR2 are WNHNN and SYGVQD (reference sequence). The V gene lost 2 bases and the J gene lost 3 bases, with 7 bases spanning the gap. The CDR3 region has the DNA TGCGCCAGCAGTGAGATCAGGGACACTGAAGCTTTCTTT. It translates to CASSEIRDTEAFF.

J is TRBJ2-1 and V is TRBV30, with 7 bases aligning to TRBD2. Germline V gene data show CDR1 as GTSNPN and CDR2 as SVGIG (reference sequence). The CDR3 totals 11 residues. The V segment lost 1 base and the J segment 10 bases; nucleotides outside the gene matches: 1. The CDR3 DNA is TGTGCCTGGAGTGAAGCGGGGGAGCAGTTCTTC. This codes for CAWSEAGEQFF.

The rearrangement links TRBV7-3 to TRBJ1-2; D may be TRBD1 (6 bases). The CDR3 is 13 amino acids. The ends were cut back, 2 bases at V and 8 bases at J, with 12 bases in the middle. CDR1 is SGHTA and CDR2 is FQGTGA in the germline V gene. CDR3 protein: CASSLGQLGGYTF. The CDR3 DNA follows: TGTGCCAGCAGCTTAGGACAGCTCGGAGGCTACACCTTC.

The J gene is TRBJ1-2, the V gene TRBV28; D remains ambiguous. This CDR3 has 14 residues. The V gene lost 5 bases and the J gene lost 1 base, with 11 bases spanning the gap. Germline V gene sequence: CDR1 MDHEN, CDR2 SYDVKM. Here the CDR3 reads CASSPLTFNYGYTF. DNA of the CDR3: TGTGCCAGCAGTCCCTTGACATTTAACTATGGCTACACCTTC.

The J gene is TRBJ2-1, the V gene TRBV4-1; the D gene is possibly TRBD2 (7 bases). CDR1 MGHRA and CDR2 YSYEKL come from the germline V gene. The CDR3 length is 12 residues. V was pared by 0 bases and J by 15 bases, with 12 bases between. CDR3 bases: TGCGCCAGCAGCCAAGACGGGGGGCGGGGGTTCTTC. Protein sequence: CASSQDGGRGFF.

The chain uses TRBV5-1 and TRBJ2-3; TRBD1 is a possible D gene (6 bases). V was trimmed by 1 base and J by 5 bases, leaving 14 bases between them. CDR1 SGHRS and CDR2 YFSETQ come from the germline V gene. The CDR3 runs 15 residues. The CDR3 here is CASSLQGPNKDTQYF. The DNA of the CDR3 is TGCGCCAGCAGCTTGCAGGGGCCCAACAAAGATACGCAGTATTTT.

The chain combines TRBV7-9 with TRBJ1-1; 8 positions agree with TRBD1. Germline V lookup: CDR1 SEHNR, CDR2 FQNEAQ (reference sequence). The CDR3 covers 15 residues. After removal of 5 bases from V and 7 bases from J, the junction contained 12 bases not matched to a gene. CDR3: CASSQQGQGAGEAFF. DNA for the CDR3: TGTGCCAGCAGCCAGCAGGGCCAGGGGGCCGGTGAAGCTTTCTTT.